Below, 4 T cell receptor beta chains from the same sample are listed, as sequenced in a study of cytomegalovirus exposure and HLA in healthy donors (dated by TCRdb to about 2017). Library creation used the immunoSEQ multiplex PCR assay. For the multiplex PCR, a mixture combining 60 forward primers for TCR Vbeta segments and 13 reverse primers for TCR Jbeta segments was used. Imported from immuneACCESS, the table was reduced by TCRdb to in-frame sequences with V and J called. These copies leave out some clones; in studies compared against another copy, an unresolved V gene accounts for under half, and the cause of the remainder is not known. This sample lists around 170,000 clones; over 60% were detected once. Of the sample, about 1.6% falls within the top ten clones. The sequenced sample consisted of PBMCs. These receptors were collected from a girl aged 10-17 years in good health and CMV-seronegative.

The chain recombines TRBV5-1 with TRBJ1-1; 7 nucleotides align to TRBD1. Trimming removed 4 bases from V and 1 base from J; junction bases left unmatched: 7. The germline V gene has CDR1 SGHRS and CDR2 YFSETQ. This CDR3 region has 15 residues. CDR3 sequence (DNA): TGCGCCAGCAGCGACAACAGGGGAGGGAACACTGAAGCTTTCTTT. It is translated as CASSDNRGGNTEAFF.

This clone occurred once. This chain uses TRBV2 with TRBJ2-1, with 7 bases fitting TRBD2. Germline CDR1 reads SNHLY; CDR2 reads FYNNEI. Trimming removed 8 bases from V and 8 bases from J; junction bases left unmatched: 9. The CDR3 covers 13 residues. The CDR3 region is CASESGRRDEQFF. The CDR3 coding sequence is TGTGCCAGCGAGTCCGGGAGGCGGGATGAGCAGTTCTTC.

In its sample, this clone was seen a few times. CDR3 sequence reads: CASTGQGNQPQHF. The CDR3 DNA follows: TGTGCCAGCACTGGACAGGGTAACCAGCCCCAGCATTTT. This chain connects TRBV27 to TRBJ1-5, with 8 bases lining up with TRBD1. This CDR3 is 13 amino acids long. Per the germline V gene, CDR1 is MNHEY and CDR2 is SMNVEV (reference sequence). Trimming took 7 bases from V and 7 from J; bases not matched to a gene: 6.

The chain employs TRBV23-1 and TRBJ2-5; 8 bases align to TRBD2. TRBV23-1 is marked as an open reading frame, function uncertain. This CDR3 has 14 amino acids. The trim removed 2 bases at V and 6 bases at J, leaving 5 bases unmatched. The CDR3 protein is CASSQRRGVKTQYF. The CDR3 DNA is TGCGCCAGCAGTCAACGGCGGGGGGTAAAGACCCAGTACTTC.